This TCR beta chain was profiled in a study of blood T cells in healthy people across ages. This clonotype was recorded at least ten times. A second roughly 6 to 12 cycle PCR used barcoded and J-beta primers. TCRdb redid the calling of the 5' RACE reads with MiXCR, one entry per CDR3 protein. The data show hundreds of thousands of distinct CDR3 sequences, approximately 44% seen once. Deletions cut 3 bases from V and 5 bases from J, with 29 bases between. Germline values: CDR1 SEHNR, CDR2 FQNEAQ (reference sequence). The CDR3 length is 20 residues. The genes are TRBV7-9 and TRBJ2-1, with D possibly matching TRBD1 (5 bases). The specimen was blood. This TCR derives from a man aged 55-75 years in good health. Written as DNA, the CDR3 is TGTGCCAGCAGCTTGGGATGGGCGTCGCCTCAGGGAAGGGCCCACAATGAGCAGTTCTTC. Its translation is CASSLGWASPQGRAHNEQFF. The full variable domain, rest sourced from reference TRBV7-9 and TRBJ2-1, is DTGVSQNPRHKITKRGQNVTFRCDPISEHNRLYWYRQTLGQGPEFLTYFQNEAQLEKSRLLSDRFSAERPKGSFSTLEIQRTEQGDSAMYLCASSLGWASPQGRAHNEQFFGPGTRLTVL.